Reported below is one T cell receptor beta chain. The antigen is not known. This record belongs to a study of Ad26.COV2.S vaccination and SARS-CoV-2 variants. About the research overall: Intramuscular Ad26.COV2.S at 5x10^10 or 1x10^11 viral particles.

TCRdb's table, derived via immunoSEQ multiplex PCR, lists solely in-frame clones and lacks some. The table records around 250,000 clones, roughly 85% of them present only once. Study-wide results and limits: Vaccine recipients and placebo recipients showed similar non-spike TCR breadth.

The CDR3 is 14 amino acids. Germline V gene data show CDR1 as SGHTA and CDR2 as FQGTGA. V lost 5 bases, J lost 9 bases, and 9 bases stayed unmatched. Treatment noted: roughly 19 received Ad26.COV2.S at low or high dose, single or two shots; roughly five received placebo; per-sample allocation not given. Sampling was performed 63 days after the first vaccine or placebo injection. In the vaccine, an Ad26 vector expressed the SARS-CoV-2 spike of the Wuhan strain. The V and J genes are TRBV7-3 and TRBJ2-1; 8 bases map to TRBD2. This receptor was identified in a person aged 18-65 years who received the Ad26.COV2.S COVID-19 vaccine or a placebo. Sample: peripheral blood, taken in a trial of Ad26.COV2.S vaccine versus placebo. CDR3 protein: CASSGGRGGREQFF. Written as DNA, the CDR3 is TGTGCCAGCAGCGGAGGCCGGGGGGGCCGTGAGCAGTTCTTC.